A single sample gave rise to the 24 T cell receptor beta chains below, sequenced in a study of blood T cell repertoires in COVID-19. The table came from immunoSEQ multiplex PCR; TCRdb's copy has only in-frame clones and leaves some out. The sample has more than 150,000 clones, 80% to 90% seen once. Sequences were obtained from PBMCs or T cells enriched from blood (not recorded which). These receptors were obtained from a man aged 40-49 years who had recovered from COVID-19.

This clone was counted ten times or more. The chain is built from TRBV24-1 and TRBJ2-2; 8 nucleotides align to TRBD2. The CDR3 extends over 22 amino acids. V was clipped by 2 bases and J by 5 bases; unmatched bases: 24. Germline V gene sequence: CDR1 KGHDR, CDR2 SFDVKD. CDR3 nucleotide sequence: TGTGCCACCAGTGATTCGCAGGAAAGTGTGGTAGCGGGATCCTGGGGGACCGGGGAGCTGTTTTTT. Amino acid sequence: CATSDSQESVVAGSWGTGELFF.

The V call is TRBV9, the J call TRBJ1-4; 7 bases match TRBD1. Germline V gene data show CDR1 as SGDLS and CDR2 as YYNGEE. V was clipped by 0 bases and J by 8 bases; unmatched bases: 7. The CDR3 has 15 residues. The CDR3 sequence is CASSVGTGKREKLFF. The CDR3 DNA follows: TGTGCCAGCAGCGTAGGGACAGGCAAGAGGGAAAAACTGTTTTTT.

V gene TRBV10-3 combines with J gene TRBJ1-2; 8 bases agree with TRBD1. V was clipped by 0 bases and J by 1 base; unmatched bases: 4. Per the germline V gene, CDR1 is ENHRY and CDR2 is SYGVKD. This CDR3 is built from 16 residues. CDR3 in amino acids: CAISESTGADNYGYTF. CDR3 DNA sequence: TGTGCCATCAGTGAGTCGACAGGGGCAGATAACTATGGCTACACCTTC.

The DNA of the CDR3 is TGCGCCAGCAGCTACAGGGATGGGGCTGAAGCTTTCTTT. It yields the protein CASSYRDGAEAFF. The V and J genes are TRBV5-1 and TRBJ1-1, with D possibly matching TRBD1 (6 bases). Trimming shortened V by 3 bases and J by 6 bases, and 12 bases separated the two germline ends. CDR1 and CDR2 from the germline V gene are SGHRS and YFSETQ. The CDR3 sequence is 13 residues long.

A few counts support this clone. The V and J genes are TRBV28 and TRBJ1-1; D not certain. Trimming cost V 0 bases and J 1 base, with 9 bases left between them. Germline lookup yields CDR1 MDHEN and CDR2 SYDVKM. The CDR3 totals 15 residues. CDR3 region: CASSLWGAGNTEAFF. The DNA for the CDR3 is TGTGCCAGCAGTTTATGGGGCGCAGGGAACACTGAAGCTTTCTTT. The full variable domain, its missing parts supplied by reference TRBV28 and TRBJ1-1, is DVKVTQSSRYLVKRTGEKVFLECVQDMDHENMFWYRQDPGLGLRLIYFSYDVKMKEKGDIPEGYSVSREKKERFSLILESASTNQTSMYLCASSLWGAGNTEAFFGQGTRLTVV.

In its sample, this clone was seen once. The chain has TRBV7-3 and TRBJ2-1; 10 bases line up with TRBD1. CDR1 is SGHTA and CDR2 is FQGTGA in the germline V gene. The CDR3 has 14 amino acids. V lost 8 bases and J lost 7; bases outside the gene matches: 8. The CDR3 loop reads CASSTGGGNNEQFF. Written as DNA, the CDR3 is TGTGCCAGCTCGACAGGGGGCGGGAATAATGAGCAGTTCTTC.

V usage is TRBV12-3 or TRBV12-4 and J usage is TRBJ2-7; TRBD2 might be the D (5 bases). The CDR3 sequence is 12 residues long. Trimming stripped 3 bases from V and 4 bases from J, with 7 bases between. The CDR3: CASSFSVYEQYV. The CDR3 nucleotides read TGTGCCAGCAGTTTTAGCGTATACGAGCAGTACGTC.

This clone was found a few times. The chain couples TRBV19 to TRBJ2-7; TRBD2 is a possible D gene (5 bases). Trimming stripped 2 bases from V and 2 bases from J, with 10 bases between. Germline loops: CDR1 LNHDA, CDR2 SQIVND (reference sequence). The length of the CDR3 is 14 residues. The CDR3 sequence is CASSISGIAYEQYF. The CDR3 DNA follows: TGTGCCAGTAGTATATCCGGGATAGCCTACGAGCAGTACTTC.

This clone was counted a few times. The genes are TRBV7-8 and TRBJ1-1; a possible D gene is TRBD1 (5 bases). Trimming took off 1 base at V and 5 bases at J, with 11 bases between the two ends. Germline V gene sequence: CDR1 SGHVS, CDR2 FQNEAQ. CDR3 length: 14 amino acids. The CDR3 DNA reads TGTGCCAGCAGCTTAGGAGGACAAGGAACTGAAGCTTTCTTT. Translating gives CASSLGGQGTEAFF.

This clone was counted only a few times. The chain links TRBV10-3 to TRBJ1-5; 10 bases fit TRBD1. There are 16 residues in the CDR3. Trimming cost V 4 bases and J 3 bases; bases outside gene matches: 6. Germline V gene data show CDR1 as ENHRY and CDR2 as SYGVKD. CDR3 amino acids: CAISGGQGDSNQPQHF. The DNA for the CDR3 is TGTGCCATCAGTGGCGGACAGGGGGACTCCAATCAGCCCCAGCATTTT.

The CDR3 is CASSQEGTLGLAGIIDTQYF. The CDR3 bases are TGTGCCAGCAGCCAAGAGGGGACCCTCGGACTAGCGGGGATTATAGATACGCAGTATTTT. The rearrangement joins TRBV4-2 to TRBJ2-3; 12 bases are a match to TRBD2. Germline V CDR1 and CDR2: LGHNA, YNFKEQ. The CDR3 totals 20 residues. V lost 0 bases, J lost 5 bases, and 15 bases stayed unmatched.

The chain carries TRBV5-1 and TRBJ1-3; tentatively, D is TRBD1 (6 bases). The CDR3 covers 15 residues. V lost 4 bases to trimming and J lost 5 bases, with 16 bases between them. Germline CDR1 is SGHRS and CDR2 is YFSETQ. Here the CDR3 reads CASSPMDSLRNTIYF. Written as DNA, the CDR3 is TGCGCCAGCAGCCCCATGGACAGCCTTAGAAACACCATATATTTT.

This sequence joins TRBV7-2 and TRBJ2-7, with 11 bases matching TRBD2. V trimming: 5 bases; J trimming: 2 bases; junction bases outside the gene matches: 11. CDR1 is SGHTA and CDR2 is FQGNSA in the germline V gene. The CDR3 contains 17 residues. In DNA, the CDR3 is TGTGCCAGCAGCATTACTAGCGGGAGTGGTGGGACCTACGAGCAGTACGTC. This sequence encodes CASSITSGSGGTYEQYV.

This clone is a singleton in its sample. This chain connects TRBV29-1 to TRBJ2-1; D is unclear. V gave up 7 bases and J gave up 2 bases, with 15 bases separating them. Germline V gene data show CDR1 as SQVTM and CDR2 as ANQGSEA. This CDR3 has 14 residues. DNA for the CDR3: TGCAGCGCCGAAGGTCCAGGCACCTACAATGAGCAGTTCTTC. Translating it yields CSAEGPGTYNEQFF.

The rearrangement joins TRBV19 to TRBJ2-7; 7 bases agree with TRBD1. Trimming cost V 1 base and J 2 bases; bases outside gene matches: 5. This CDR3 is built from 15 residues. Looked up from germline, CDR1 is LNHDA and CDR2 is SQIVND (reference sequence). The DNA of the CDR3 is TGTGCCAGTAGTATAGCACAGGGGATCACCTACGAGCAGTACTTC. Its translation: CASSIAQGITYEQYF.

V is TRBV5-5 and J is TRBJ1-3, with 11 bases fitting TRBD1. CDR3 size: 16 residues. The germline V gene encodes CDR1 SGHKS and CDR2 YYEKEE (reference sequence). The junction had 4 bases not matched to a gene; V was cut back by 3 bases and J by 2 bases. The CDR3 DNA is TGTGCCAGCAGCTCCCCGGGACAGGGGGCTGGAAACACCATATATTTT. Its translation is CASSSPGQGAGNTIYF. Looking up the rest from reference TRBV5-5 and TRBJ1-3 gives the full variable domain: DAGVTQSPTHLIKTRGQQVTLRCSPISGHKSVSWYQQVLGQGPQFIFQYYEKEERGRGNFPDRFSARQFPNYSSELNVNALLLGDSALYLCASSSPGQGAGNTIYFGEGSWLTVV.

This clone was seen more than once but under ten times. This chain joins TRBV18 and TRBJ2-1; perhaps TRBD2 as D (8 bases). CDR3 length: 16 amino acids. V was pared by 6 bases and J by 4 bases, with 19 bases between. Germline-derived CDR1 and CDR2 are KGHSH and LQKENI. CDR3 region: CASSARGLAGYNEQFF. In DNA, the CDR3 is TGTGCCAGCTCCGCGAGGGGGCTAGCGGGTTACAATGAGCAGTTCTTC. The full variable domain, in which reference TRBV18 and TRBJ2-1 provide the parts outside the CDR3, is NAGVMQNPRHLVRRRGQEARLRCSPMKGHSHVYWYRQLPEEGLKFMVYLQKENIIDESGMPKERFSAEFPKEGPSILRIQQVVRGDSAAYFCASSARGLAGYNEQFFGPGTRLTVL.

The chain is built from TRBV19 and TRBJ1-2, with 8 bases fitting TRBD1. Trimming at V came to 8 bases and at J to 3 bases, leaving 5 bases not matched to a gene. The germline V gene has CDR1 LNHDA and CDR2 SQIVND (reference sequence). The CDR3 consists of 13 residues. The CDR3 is CASRPGGYYGYTF. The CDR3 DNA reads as TGTGCCAGTCGCCCAGGGGGCTACTATGGCTACACCTTC.

In nucleotides, the CDR3 is TGTGCCAGCAGCTTAAATAGTGGAGGTCTACCCCAAACGCAGTATTTT. It translates to CASSLNSGGLPQTQYF. The chain joins TRBV7-3 to TRBJ2-3; a weak D match, TRBD2 (5 bases). V lost 1 base to trimming and J lost 9 bases, with 20 bases between them. This CDR3 comprises 16 residues. Germline V gives CDR1 SGHTA, CDR2 FQGTGA.

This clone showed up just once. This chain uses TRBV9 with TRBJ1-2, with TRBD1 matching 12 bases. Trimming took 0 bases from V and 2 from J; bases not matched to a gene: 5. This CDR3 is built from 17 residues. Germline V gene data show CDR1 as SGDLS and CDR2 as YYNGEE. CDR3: CASSVGIGTGGNYGYTF. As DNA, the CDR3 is TGTGCCAGCAGCGTAGGGATCGGGACAGGGGGCAACTATGGCTACACCTTC.

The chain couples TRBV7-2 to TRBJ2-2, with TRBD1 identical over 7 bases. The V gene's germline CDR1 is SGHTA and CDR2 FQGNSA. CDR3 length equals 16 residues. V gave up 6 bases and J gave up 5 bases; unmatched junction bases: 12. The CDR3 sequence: CASRINPGQSTGELFF. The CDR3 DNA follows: TGTGCCAGCAGGATAAACCCGGGACAGTCAACCGGGGAGCTGTTTTTT.

CDR3 sequence: CASSPAVLGPGTSYNEQFF. The CDR3 region has the DNA TGTGCCAGCTCACCAGCCGTCTTGGGCCCTGGGACTTCCTACAATGAGCAGTTCTTC. The gene calls are TRBV18 and TRBJ2-1; tentative D call: TRBD2 (6 bases). Trimming removed 2 bases at V and 1 base at J, with 21 bases between. The V gene's germline CDR1 is KGHSH and CDR2 LQKENI. This CDR3 has 19 residues. Full variable domain (missing parts from reference TRBV18 and TRBJ2-1): NAGVMQNPRHLVRRRGQEARLRCSPMKGHSHVYWYRQLPEEGLKFMVYLQKENIIDESGMPKERFSAEFPKEGPSILRIQQVVRGDSAAYFCASSPAVLGPGTSYNEQFFGPGTRLTVL.

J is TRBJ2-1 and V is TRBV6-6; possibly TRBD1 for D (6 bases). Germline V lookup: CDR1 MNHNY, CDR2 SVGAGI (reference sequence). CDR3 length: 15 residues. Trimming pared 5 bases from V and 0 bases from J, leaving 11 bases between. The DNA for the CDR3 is TGTGCCAGCAGTCCTGGGGGCAGCTCCTACAATGAGCAGTTCTTC. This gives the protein CASSPGGSSYNEQFF.

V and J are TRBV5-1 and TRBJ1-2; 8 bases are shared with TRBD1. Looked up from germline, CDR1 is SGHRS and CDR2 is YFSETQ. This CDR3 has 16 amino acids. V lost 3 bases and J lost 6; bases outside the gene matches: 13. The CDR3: CASSSRIGQGSNGYTF. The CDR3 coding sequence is TGCGCCAGCAGCTCCCGCATAGGACAGGGATCGAATGGCTACACCTTC. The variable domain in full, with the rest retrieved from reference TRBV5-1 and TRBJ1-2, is KAGVTQTPRYLIKTRGQQVTLSCSPISGHRSVSWYQQTPGQGLQFLFEYFSETQRNKGNFPGRFSGRQFSNSRSEMNVSTLELGDSALYLCASSSRIGQGSNGYTFGSGTRLTVV.